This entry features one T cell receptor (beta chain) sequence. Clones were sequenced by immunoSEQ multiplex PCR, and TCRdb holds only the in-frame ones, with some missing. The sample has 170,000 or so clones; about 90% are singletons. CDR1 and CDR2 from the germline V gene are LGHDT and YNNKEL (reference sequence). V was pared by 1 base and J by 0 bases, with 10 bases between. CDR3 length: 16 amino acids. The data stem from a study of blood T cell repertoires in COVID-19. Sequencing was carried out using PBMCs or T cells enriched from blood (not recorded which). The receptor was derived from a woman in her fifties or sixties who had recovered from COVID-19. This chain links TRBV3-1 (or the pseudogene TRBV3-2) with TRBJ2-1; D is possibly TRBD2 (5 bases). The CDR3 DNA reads TGTGCCAGCAGCCAAGGGAGGCGGTGCTCCTACAATGAGCAGTTCTTC. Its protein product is CASSQGRRCSYNEQFF.